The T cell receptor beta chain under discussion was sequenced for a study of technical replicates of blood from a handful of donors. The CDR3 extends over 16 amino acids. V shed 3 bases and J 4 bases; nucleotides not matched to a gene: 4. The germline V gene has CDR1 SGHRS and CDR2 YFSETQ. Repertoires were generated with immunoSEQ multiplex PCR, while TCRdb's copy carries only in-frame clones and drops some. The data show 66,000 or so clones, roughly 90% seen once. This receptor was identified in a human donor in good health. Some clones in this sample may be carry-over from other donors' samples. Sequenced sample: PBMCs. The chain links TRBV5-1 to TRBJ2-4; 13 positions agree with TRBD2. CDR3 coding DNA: TGCGCCAGCAGCTCGGGACTAGCGGGGATGAAAAACATTCAGTACTTC. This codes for CASSSGLAGMKNIQYF.